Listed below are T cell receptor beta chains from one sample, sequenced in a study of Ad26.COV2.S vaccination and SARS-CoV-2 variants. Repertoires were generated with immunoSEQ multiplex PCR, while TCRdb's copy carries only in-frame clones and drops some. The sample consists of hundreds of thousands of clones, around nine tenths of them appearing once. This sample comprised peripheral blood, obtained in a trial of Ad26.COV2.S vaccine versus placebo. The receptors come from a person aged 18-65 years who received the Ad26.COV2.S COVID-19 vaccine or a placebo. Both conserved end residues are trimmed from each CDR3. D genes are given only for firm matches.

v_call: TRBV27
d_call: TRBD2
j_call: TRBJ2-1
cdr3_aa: ATSGLVTEGEQF

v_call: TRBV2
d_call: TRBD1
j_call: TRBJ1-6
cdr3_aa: AKQGVNSPLH

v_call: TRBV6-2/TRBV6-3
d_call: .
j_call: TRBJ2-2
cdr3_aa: ASSYAGRELF

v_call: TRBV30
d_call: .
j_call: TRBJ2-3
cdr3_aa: AWSETTDTQY

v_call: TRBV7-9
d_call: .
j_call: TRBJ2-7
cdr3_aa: ASSFAVSYEQY

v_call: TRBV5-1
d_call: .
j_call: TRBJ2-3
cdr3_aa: ASSLLSGTDTQY

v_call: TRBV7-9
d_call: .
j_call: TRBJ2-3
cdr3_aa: ASSASRDWGDTQY

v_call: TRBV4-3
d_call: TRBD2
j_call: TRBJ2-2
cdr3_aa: ASTPGGRTGELF

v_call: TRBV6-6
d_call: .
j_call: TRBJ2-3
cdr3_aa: ASSFSRDSTDTQY

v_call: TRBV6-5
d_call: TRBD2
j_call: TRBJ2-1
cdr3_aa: ASSSRLAGVVGEQF

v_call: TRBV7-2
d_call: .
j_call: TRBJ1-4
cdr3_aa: ASSLMEKQELF

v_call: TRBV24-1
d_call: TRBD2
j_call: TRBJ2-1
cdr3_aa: ATSDLSGRAMNEQF

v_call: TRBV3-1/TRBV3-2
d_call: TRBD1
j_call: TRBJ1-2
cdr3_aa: ASSQAGTGWSYGYT

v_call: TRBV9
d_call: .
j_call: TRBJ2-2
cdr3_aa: ASKGTGRDTGELF

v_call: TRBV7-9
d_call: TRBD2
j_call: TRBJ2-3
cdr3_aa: ASSLSQRGDTDTQY

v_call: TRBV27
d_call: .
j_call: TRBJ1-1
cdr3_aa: ASLPESAVNTEAF

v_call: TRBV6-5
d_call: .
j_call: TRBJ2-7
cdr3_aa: ASRPTGSTYEQY

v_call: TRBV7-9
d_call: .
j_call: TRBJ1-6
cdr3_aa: ASSLTRNNSPLH

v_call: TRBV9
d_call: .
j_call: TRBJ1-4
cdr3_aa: ASSLGVGLNEKLF

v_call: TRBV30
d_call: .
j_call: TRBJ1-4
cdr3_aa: AWSEKVVATNEKLF

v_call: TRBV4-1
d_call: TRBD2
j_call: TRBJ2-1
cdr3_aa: ASSQGPASGANNEQF